What follows are 16 T cell receptor beta chains derived from one specimen sequenced in a study of cytomegalovirus exposure and HLA in healthy donors. Primers: 60 Vbeta forward and 13 Jbeta reverse. TCRdb's copy holds only in-frame clones and misses some; the assay was immunoSEQ multiplex PCR. Of 150,000 to 180,000 clones in the sample, 74% were seen once. The sample consisted of PBMCs. All receptors come from a man aged 25 to 40 in good health and CMV-seronegative.

The chain joins TRBV6-5 to TRBJ1-2; D ambiguous. The V end was cut by 2 bases, the J end by 6 bases, with 16 bases between. Germline CDR1 MNHEY, CDR2 SVGAGI. The CDR3 length is 15 residues. Written as DNA, the CDR3 is TGTGCCAGCAGTTACGCGGGATTTGAGTGGAATGGCTACACCTTC. Residues: CASSYAGFEWNGYTF.

The chain recombines TRBV10-3 with TRBJ1-5, with 7 positions matching TRBD1. The CDR3 runs to 16 residues. V dropped 3 bases and J dropped 0; count of bases not matched to a gene: 5. The germline CDR1 and CDR2 sequences are ENHRY and SYGVKD. The CDR3 region has the DNA TGTGCCATCAGTGAACAGGGGATCGGTAGCAATCAGCCCCAGCATTTT. Protein: CAISEQGIGSNQPQHF.

The rearrangement links TRBV28 to TRBJ1-4, with a tentative D call TRBD1 (5 bases). The CDR3 contains 15 residues. Deletions cut 6 bases from V and 8 bases from J, with 19 bases between. Germline values: CDR1 MDHEN, CDR2 SYDVKM. CDR3 nucleotides: TGTGCCAGCAGATCTAACAGGCTCGAGATCGAAAAACTGTTTTTT. This codes for CASRSNRLEIEKLFF. The whole variable domain, remainder taken from reference TRBV28 and TRBJ1-4, is DVKVTQSSRYLVKRTGEKVFLECVQDMDHENMFWYRQDPGLGLRLIYFSYDVKMKEKGDIPEGYSVSREKKERFSLILESASTNQTSMYLCASRSNRLEIEKLFFGSGTQLSVL.

The V and J genes are TRBV11-3 and TRBJ2-1; 11 bases align to TRBD1. This CDR3 spans 15 amino acids. CDR1 and CDR2 from the germline V gene are SGHNT and YENEEA. The V and J ends lost 4 bases and 4 bases, in that order; junction bases with no gene match: 3. This chain's CDR3 is CASSSRDRGYNEQFF. CDR3 DNA: TGTGCCAGCAGCTCCCGGGACAGGGGGTACAATGAGCAGTTCTTC.

CDR3 protein: CASGLTDLNTEAFF. CDR3 DNA: TGTGCCAGCGGGCTGACAGACTTGAACACTGAAGCTTTCTTT. This rearrangement joins TRBV11-2 to TRBJ1-1; D possibly corresponds to TRBD1 (5 bases). Trimming cost V 8 bases and J 0 bases, with 13 bases left between them. Germline V CDR1 and CDR2: SGHAT, FQNNGV. The CDR3 extends over 14 amino acids.

The chain joins TRBV19 to TRBJ1-1; 7 bases agree with TRBD1. The J segment lost 1 base and the V segment lost 3 bases, leaving 2 bases of the junction unmatched. CDR3 length equals 14 residues. Germline loops: CDR1 LNHDA, CDR2 SQIVND (reference sequence). The CDR3 DNA reads TGTGCCAGTAGTATCGAGGGGGCGAACACTGAAGCTTTCTTT. It translates to CASSIEGANTEAFF.

The chain is built from TRBV2 and TRBJ1-1; no reliable D call. This CDR3 has 12 residues. V lost 6 bases, J lost 6 bases, and 11 bases lay in between. Looked up from germline, CDR1 is SNHLY and CDR2 is FYNNEI. Written as DNA, the CDR3 is TGTGCCAGCAGCGGAGGGAGGTCTGAAGCTTTCTTT. It yields the protein CASSGGRSEAFF.

V usage is TRBV27 and J usage is TRBJ2-1, with 7 bases matching TRBD2. Per germline, CDR1 MNHEY and CDR2 SMNVEV (reference sequence). V was clipped by 6 bases and J by 0 bases; unmatched bases: 5. The CDR3 sequence is 15 residues long. For the CDR3, the DNA is TGTGCCAGCAGCCGAGCGGGGAGCTCCTACAATGAGCAGTTCTTC. It encodes CASSRAGSSYNEQFF.

This clone has a single count. This chain uses TRBV27 with TRBJ2-6, with D possibly being TRBD2 (5 bases). CDR3 length: 15 residues. Between the trimmed V and J ends, which lost 2 bases and 2 bases, there was a span of 7 bases. The germline V gene encodes CDR1 MNHEY and CDR2 SMNVEV (reference sequence). This CDR3 is CASSLRRAGANVLTF. The CDR3 DNA is TGTGCCAGCAGTTTACGGCGGGCTGGGGCCAACGTCCTGACTTTC.

This chain links TRBV7-2 with TRBJ1-2; D not certain. V shed 5 bases and J shed 2 bases, with 9 bases lying between them. The germline V gene encodes CDR1 SGHTA and CDR2 FQGNSA. The CDR3 totals 13 residues. In DNA, the CDR3 is TGTGCCAGCAGCCCCGACAAAAACTATGGCTACACCTTC. It translates to CASSPDKNYGYTF.

The chain links TRBV13 to TRBJ2-7; 7 bases line up with TRBD1. Germline values: CDR1 PRHDT, CDR2 FYEKMQ (reference sequence). With 6 bases clipped from V and 3 bases from J, the junction kept 8 bases outside the gene matches. The CDR3 loop spans 14 amino acids. The CDR3 protein is CASSQTGMIYEQYF. As DNA, the CDR3 is TGTGCCAGCAGTCAGACAGGGATGATCTACGAGCAGTACTTC.

The gene calls are TRBV7-8 and TRBJ1-2; a weak D match, TRBD1 (5 bases). The CDR3 spans 15 residues. The germline gives CDR1 SGHVS, CDR2 FQNEAQ. Trimming pared 5 bases from V and 8 bases from J, leaving 21 bases between. CDR3 nucleotide sequence: TGTGCCAGCAGCCCCAGCGTTCCGGGGGTGGGAGGCTACACCTTC. As protein: CASSPSVPGVGGYTF.

The chain employs TRBV9 and TRBJ2-1; possible D gene TRBD2, 5 bases. V shed 4 bases and J shed 3 bases, with 11 bases lying between them. The germline CDR1 and CDR2 sequences are SGDLS and YYNGEE. CDR3 length: 14 residues. CDR3 DNA: TGTGCCAGCAGCCCTCGTGGACTCTACAATGAGCAGTTCTTC. The encoded protein is CASSPRGLYNEQFF.

This clone was seen more than once but under ten times. This chain connects TRBV6-5 to TRBJ2-1, with TRBD1 as a possible D gene (6 bases). This CDR3 spans 12 amino acids. V lost 6 bases and J lost 6, with 9 bases in between. Germline CDR1 MNHEY, CDR2 SVGAGI. CDR3 amino acids: CASSGQSNEQFF. DNA of the CDR3: TGTGCCAGCAGCGGACAGTCCAATGAGCAGTTCTTC.

CDR3 amino acids: CASTYRPRQEYEQYF. CDR3 DNA: TGTGCCAGCACCTACCGACCGAGACAGGAGTACGAGCAGTACTTC. The chain combines TRBV2 with TRBJ2-7, with D possibly matching TRBD1 (6 bases). V was pared by 7 bases and J by 4 bases, with 20 bases between. This CDR3 comprises 15 residues. Germline assignment: CDR1 SNHLY and CDR2 FYNNEI.

J is TRBJ1-5 and V is TRBV6-1; no reliable D call. In germline, CDR1 is MNHNS, CDR2 SASEGT. V lost 3 bases, J lost 4 bases, and 10 bases lay in between. This CDR3 has 14 residues. DNA of the CDR3: TGTGCCAGCAGTGACCACAGATTTAATCAGCCCCAGCATTTT. Protein sequence: CASSDHRFNQPQHF.